The present entry profiles one TCR beta chain with its context. The CDR3 totals 15 residues. Germline V CDR1 and CDR2: SGHNT, YENEEA. V lost 4 bases to trimming and J lost 8 bases; unmatched junction nucleotides: 10. This sample was included in a study of blood T cell repertoires in COVID-19. TCRdb's copy holds only in-frame clones and misses some; the assay was immunoSEQ multiplex PCR. The repertoire consists of over 200,000 clones, with about 90% occurring once and the leading ten covering about 1.3%. What was sequenced was peripheral blood. This clonotype was sampled from a man aged 30-40 years with acute or convalescent COVID-19. The chain couples TRBV11-3 to TRBJ2-1; 8 positions match TRBD1. CDR3 sequence reads: CASSSSGQVNDEQFF. In DNA, the CDR3 is TGTGCCAGCAGCTCCTCGGGACAGGTAAACGATGAGCAGTTCTTC.